Listed below are T cell receptor beta chains from one sample, sequenced in a study of CD8+CD57+ T cells in acquired aplastic anemia. MiXCR, run by TCRdb on the reads, gives a single entry per CDR3 protein. The sample holds 150,000 or so distinct CDR3 sequences, roughly 48% seen once. The sequenced sample was sorted CD4+, CD8+, or CD8+CD57+ T cells (not recorded which) from PBMCs. The receptors originated from a human donor with aplastic anemia. Each CDR3 is given with its conserved first and last residue. The D gene is left open where the match is weak. A clone size is listed for some rows: how often the clone was seen (once, few, many), or a class if it is expanded.

CDR3aa: CASSVSTRVGTEAFF; CDR3nt: TGTGCCAGCAGTGTGTCTACCAGGGTAGGCACTGAAGCTTTCTTT; v_gene: TRBV25-1; j_gene: TRBJ1-1; abundance: many; d_gene: .
CDR3aa: CASSTGGAGETQYF; CDR3nt: TGTGCCAGCAGCACCGGGGGGGCCGGGGAGACCCAGTACTTC; v_gene: TRBV13; j_gene: TRBJ2-5; abundance: .; d_gene: TRBD2
CDR3aa: CASSFFSPRGNQPQHF; CDR3nt: TGTGCCAGCAGCTTCTTTTCTCCACGGGGCAATCAGCCCCAGCATTTT; v_gene: TRBV7-8; j_gene: TRBJ1-5; abundance: once; d_gene: .
CDR3aa: CSAFGQAGTEAFF; CDR3nt: TGCAGCGCTTTTGGACAGGCGGGCACTGAAGCTTTCTTT; v_gene: TRBV29-1; j_gene: TRBJ1-1; abundance: .; d_gene: TRBD1
CDR3aa: CASSYLALGGGEKLFF; CDR3nt: TGTGCCAGCAGTTATCTCGCTCTAGGTGGAGGTGAAAAACTGTTTTTT; v_gene: TRBV6-5; j_gene: TRBJ1-4; abundance: few; d_gene: .
CDR3aa: CASKKETGEQYF; CDR3nt: TGTGCCAGCAAAAAGGAGACGGGCGAGCAGTACTTC; v_gene: TRBV12-3/TRBV12-4; j_gene: TRBJ2-7; abundance: many; d_gene: .
CDR3aa: CSASEDSRNEKLFF; CDR3nt: TGCAGTGCTTCCGAGGACAGTCGTAATGAAAAACTGTTTTTT; v_gene: TRBV20-1; j_gene: TRBJ1-4; abundance: many; d_gene: .
CDR3aa: CAWSEEQNYEQYF; CDR3nt: TGTGCCTGGAGTGAGGAACAGAACTACGAGCAGTACTTC; v_gene: TRBV30; j_gene: TRBJ2-7; abundance: many; d_gene: .
CDR3aa: CASINPGIPNTGELFF; CDR3nt: TGTGCCAGTATTAACCCCGGGATTCCGAACACCGGGGAGCTGTTTTTT; v_gene: TRBV19; j_gene: TRBJ2-2; abundance: many; d_gene: .
CDR3aa: CASSQDQGSGNTIYF; CDR3nt: TGTGCCAGCAGCCAAGATCAGGGCAGTGGAAACACCATATATTTT; v_gene: TRBV3-1; j_gene: TRBJ1-3; abundance: few; d_gene: .
CDR3aa: CASSLTGQTATNEKLFF; CDR3nt: TGCGCCAGCAGCTTGACTGGGCAGACTGCAACTAATGAAAAACTGTTTTTT; v_gene: TRBV5-1; j_gene: TRBJ1-4; abundance: .; d_gene: .
CDR3aa: CASSYLNEQFF; CDR3nt: TGTGCCAGCAGTTATCTCAATGAGCAGTTCTTC; v_gene: TRBV6-5; j_gene: TRBJ2-1; abundance: many; d_gene: .
CDR3aa: CASSEVRGRDYGYTF; CDR3nt: TGTGCCAGCAGTGAAGTAAGGGGGCGTGACTATGGCTACACCTTC; v_gene: TRBV12-3/TRBV12-4; j_gene: TRBJ1-2; abundance: .; d_gene: TRBD1
CDR3aa: CASSLRINTEAFF; CDR3nt: TGTGCTAGCAGCTTAAGAATTAACACTGAAGCTTTCTTT; v_gene: TRBV7-2; j_gene: TRBJ1-1; abundance: .; d_gene: .
CDR3aa: CATSDIGTGGSSYGYTF; CDR3nt: TGTGCCACCAGTGATATAGGGACAGGGGGCTCTAGCTATGGCTACACCTTC; v_gene: TRBV24-1; j_gene: TRBJ1-2; abundance: .; d_gene: TRBD1
CDR3aa: CASSSWSGNTIYF; CDR3nt: TGTGCCAGCAGCAGCTGGTCTGGAAACACCATATATTTT; v_gene: TRBV5-5; j_gene: TRBJ1-3; abundance: many; d_gene: .
CDR3aa: CASSKGGRMKNYGYTF; CDR3nt: TGTGCCAGCAGCAAGGGCGGCAGAATGAAGAACTATGGCTACACCTTC; v_gene: TRBV11-2; j_gene: TRBJ1-2; abundance: .; d_gene: .
CDR3aa: CASSPGRVDGKSPLHF; CDR3nt: TGTGCCAGCAGTCCCGGACGAGTTGATGGAAAGTCACCCCTCCACTTT; v_gene: TRBV7-9; j_gene: TRBJ1-6; abundance: many; d_gene: .
CDR3aa: CASSTGGAYTEAFF; CDR3nt: TGTGCCAGCAGTACAGGGGGCGCATACACTGAAGCTTTCTTT; v_gene: TRBV28; j_gene: TRBJ1-1; abundance: few; d_gene: TRBD1
CDR3aa: CSALLPRLVNYGYTF; CDR3nt: TGCAGCGCACTATTGCCCAGATTGGTAAACTATGGCTACACCTTC; v_gene: TRBV29-1; j_gene: TRBJ1-2; abundance: few; d_gene: .
CDR3aa: CASSSSRDTSGANVLTF; CDR3nt: TGTGCCAGCAGCTCGAGCCGGGACACCTCTGGGGCCAACGTCCTGACTTTC; v_gene: TRBV7-2; j_gene: TRBJ2-6; abundance: .; d_gene: .
CDR3aa: CATPGQEFTEAFF; CDR3nt: TGTGCCACACCGGGACAGGAGTTCACTGAAGCTTTCTTT; v_gene: TRBV10-3; j_gene: TRBJ1-1; abundance: .; d_gene: TRBD1
CDR3aa: CAWSRGLSNEQFF; CDR3nt: TGTGCCTGGAGTAGGGGACTCTCCAATGAGCAGTTCTTC; v_gene: TRBV30; j_gene: TRBJ2-1; abundance: few; d_gene: .
CDR3aa: CASSWAPTPGQGPTGELFF; CDR3nt: TGCGCCAGCAGCTGGGCCCCGACCCCGGGACAGGGGCCCACCGGGGAGCTGTTTTTT; v_gene: TRBV5-1; j_gene: TRBJ2-2; abundance: .; d_gene: TRBD1
CDR3aa: CASSDGTGERVALHF; CDR3nt: TGTGCCAGCAGCGATGGGACAGGGGAGCGAGTGGCCCTCCACTTT; v_gene: TRBV9; j_gene: TRBJ1-6; abundance: few; d_gene: TRBD1
CDR3aa: CASSLALGLAGGREQYF; CDR3nt: TGTGCCAGCAGCTTAGCTCTCGGACTAGCGGGAGGGCGCGAGCAGTACTTC; v_gene: TRBV7-8; j_gene: TRBJ2-7; abundance: .; d_gene: TRBD2
CDR3aa: CAISDLSEGNYGYTF; CDR3nt: TGTGCCATCAGTGATCTGTCTGAGGGGAACTATGGCTACACCTTC; v_gene: TRBV10-3; j_gene: TRBJ1-2; abundance: .; d_gene: .
CDR3aa: CASSEAGVAGNTIYF; CDR3nt: TGTGCCAGCAGTGAAGCGGGAGTGGCTGGAAACACCATATATTTT; v_gene: TRBV6-1; j_gene: TRBJ1-3; abundance: .; d_gene: .
CDR3aa: CASSIQGADNEKLFF; CDR3nt: TGTGCCAGTAGTATTCAGGGGGCGGATAATGAAAAACTGTTTTTT; v_gene: TRBV19; j_gene: TRBJ1-4; abundance: many; d_gene: TRBD1
CDR3aa: CASSPRGADTQYF; CDR3nt: TGTGCTAGCAGCCCTAGGGGGGCAGATACGCAGTATTTT; v_gene: TRBV7-7; j_gene: TRBJ2-3; abundance: .; d_gene: .
CDR3aa: CASSDGANTEAFF; CDR3nt: TGTGCCAGCAGTGACGGAGCGAACACTGAAGCTTTCTTT; v_gene: TRBV2; j_gene: TRBJ1-1; abundance: .; d_gene: .
CDR3aa: CASSLVTDTEAFF; CDR3nt: TGTGCCAGTAGTCTTGTGACAGACACTGAAGCTTTCTTT; v_gene: TRBV19; j_gene: TRBJ1-1; abundance: few; d_gene: .
CDR3aa: CASTPRVGGNYEQYF; CDR3nt: TGTGCCAGCACCCCTCGCGTGGGTGGGAACTACGAGCAGTACTTC; v_gene: TRBV7-2; j_gene: TRBJ2-7; abundance: many; d_gene: .
CDR3aa: CASNLNNQPQHF; CDR3nt: TGTGCCAGTAACCTGAATAATCAGCCCCAGCATTTT; v_gene: TRBV19; j_gene: TRBJ1-5; abundance: .; d_gene: .
CDR3aa: CASSSPRTEANYGYTF; CDR3nt: TGTGCCAGCAGTTCCCCTAGGACAGAAGCTAACTATGGCTACACCTTC; v_gene: TRBV27; j_gene: TRBJ1-2; abundance: .; d_gene: .
CDR3aa: CSVEGLRTDTEAFF; CDR3nt: TGCAGCGTTGAAGGCCTTAGGACGGACACTGAAGCTTTCTTT; v_gene: TRBV29-1; j_gene: TRBJ1-1; abundance: many; d_gene: .
CDR3aa: CASSKDRNTEAFF; CDR3nt: TGTGCCAGCAGCAAGGACAGGAACACTGAAGCTTTCTTT; v_gene: TRBV7-7; j_gene: TRBJ1-1; abundance: once; d_gene: .
CDR3aa: CSAGDNTGELFF; CDR3nt: TGCAGTGCTGGGGATAACACCGGGGAGCTGTTTTTT; v_gene: TRBV20-1; j_gene: TRBJ2-2; abundance: many; d_gene: .
CDR3aa: CATSDFSYNEQFF; CDR3nt: TGTGCCACCAGTGACTTCTCCTACAATGAGCAGTTCTTC; v_gene: TRBV24-1; j_gene: TRBJ2-1; abundance: .; d_gene: .
CDR3aa: CASSAGTSGYEQYF; CDR3nt: TGTGCCAGCAGCGCCGGGACTAGCGGCTACGAGCAGTACTTC; v_gene: TRBV7-2; j_gene: TRBJ2-7; abundance: many; d_gene: TRBD2
CDR3aa: CASSLQGAQGNSPLHF; CDR3nt: TGTGCCAGCAGCTTACAGGGGGCGCAGGGTAATTCACCCCTCCACTTT; v_gene: TRBV11-1; j_gene: TRBJ1-6; abundance: .; d_gene: TRBD1
CDR3aa: CASTLGGALAEAFF; CDR3nt: TGTGCCAGCACCTTAGGGGGGGCGCTGGCTGAAGCTTTCTTT; v_gene: TRBV28; j_gene: TRBJ1-1; abundance: .; d_gene: .
CDR3aa: CSVSEGWGTEAFF; CDR3nt: TGCAGCGTTTCGGAGGGTTGGGGCACTGAAGCTTTCTTT; v_gene: TRBV29-1; j_gene: TRBJ1-1; abundance: .; d_gene: .
CDR3aa: CASSEFGREGDEKYF; CDR3nt: TGCGCCAGCAGTGAGTTCGGGCGGGAGGGGGATGAGAAGTACTTC; v_gene: TRBV10-2; j_gene: TRBJ2-7; abundance: .; d_gene: TRBD2
CDR3aa: CASSSQGTYEQYF; CDR3nt: TGTGCCAGTAGTTCACAGGGTACCTACGAGCAGTACTTC; v_gene: TRBV19; j_gene: TRBJ2-7; abundance: .; d_gene: .
CDR3aa: CASSRRRDSYEQYF; CDR3nt: TGTGCCAGCAGCCGACGTCGAGACTCCTACGAGCAGTACTTC; v_gene: TRBV6-1; j_gene: TRBJ2-7; abundance: many; d_gene: .